This T cell receptor (beta chain) was sequenced in a study of T cell repertoires in breast cancer. Primers covering all TCR V genes were used in emulsion RT-PCR on CD8+ T cells. A second nested PCR with blocking oligonucleotides suppressed unpaired genes. Per emulsion RT-PCR mix: roughly 4,500-270,000 T cells plus C-region, Stepout, V-region primers. MiXCR, applied by TCRdb to the emulsion pairing reads, yields one record per CDR3 protein. Altogether tens of thousands of distinct CDR3 sequences are present, around 45% being singletons, with the ten largest covering around three fifths. The CDR3 is made up of 15 amino acids. CDR1 is LGHDT and CDR2 is YNNKEL in the germline V gene (reference sequence). The ends were cut back, 1 base at V and 4 bases at J, with 11 bases in the middle.

This chain joins TRBV3-1 and TRBJ2-1; D remains unclear. The sequenced sample consisted of CD8+ T cells. The TCR was taken from a pool of human donors with breast cancer or a healthy control (not recorded which). The CDR3 sequence: CASSQAIIGYNEQFF. The DNA of the CDR3 is TGTGCCAGCAGCCAAGCCATCATCGGTTACAATGAGCAGTTCTTC.